This T cell receptor (beta chain) comes out of a study of T-cell memory formation after mild COVID-19. Study-level results: Clones that shrank (day 15 to 85) were balanced CD4/CD8, whereas later expanders leaned CD4+. Proof of SARS-CoV-2 specificity was absent for the second-wave clones that crested on day 37. Detection of some responders pre-infection suggested pre-existing cross-reactive memory T cells participated.

Ten or more counts support this clonotype. What it recognizes is unknown. One entry per CDR3 protein, called by TCRdb with MiXCR from the 5' RACE reads. The table has about 50,000 distinct CDR3 sequences, over 8.5% seen once; the top ten hold over 9.5%. Germline V lookup: CDR1 MNHNS, CDR2 SASEGT. Deletions cut 3 bases from V and 0 bases from J, with 18 bases between. This CDR3 is 19 amino acids long. The sequence came from an adult woman who had mild COVID-19 (a few samples of this study predate the infection). Cell type and time point are not known. This chain uses TRBV6-1 with TRBJ2-6, with D hard to call. The sample consisted of PBMCs or a T cell subset sorted from them (not recorded which). This CDR3 reads CASSETTPKHISGANVLTF. In DNA, the CDR3 is TGTGCCAGCAGTGAGACGACCCCAAAACACATCTCTGGGGCCAACGTCCTGACTTTC.